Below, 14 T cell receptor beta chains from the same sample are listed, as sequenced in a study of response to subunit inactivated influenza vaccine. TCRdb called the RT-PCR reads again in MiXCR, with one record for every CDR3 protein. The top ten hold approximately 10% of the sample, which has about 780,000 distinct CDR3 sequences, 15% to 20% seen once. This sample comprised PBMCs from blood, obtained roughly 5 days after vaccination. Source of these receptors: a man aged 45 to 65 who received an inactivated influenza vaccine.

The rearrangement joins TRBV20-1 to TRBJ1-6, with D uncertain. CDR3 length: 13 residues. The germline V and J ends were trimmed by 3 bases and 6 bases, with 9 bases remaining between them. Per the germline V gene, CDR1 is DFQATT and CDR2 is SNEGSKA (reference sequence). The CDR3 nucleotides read TGCAGTGCTAGGGTCGAATCTAATTCACCCCTCCACTTT. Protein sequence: CSARVESNSPLHF.

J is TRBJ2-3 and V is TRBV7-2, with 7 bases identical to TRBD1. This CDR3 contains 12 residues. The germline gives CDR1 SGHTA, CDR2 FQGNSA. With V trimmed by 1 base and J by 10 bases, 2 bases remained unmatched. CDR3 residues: CASSLVGTAQYF. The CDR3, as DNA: TGTGCCAGCAGCTTAGTTGGGACAGCGCAGTATTTT.

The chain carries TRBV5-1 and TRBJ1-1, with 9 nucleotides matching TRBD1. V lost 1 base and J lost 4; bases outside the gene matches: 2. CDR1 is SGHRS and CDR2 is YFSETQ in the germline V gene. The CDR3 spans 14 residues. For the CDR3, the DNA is TGCGCCAGCAGCTTGCAGGGACAGGGCACTGAAGCTTTCTTT. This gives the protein CASSLQGQGTEAFF.

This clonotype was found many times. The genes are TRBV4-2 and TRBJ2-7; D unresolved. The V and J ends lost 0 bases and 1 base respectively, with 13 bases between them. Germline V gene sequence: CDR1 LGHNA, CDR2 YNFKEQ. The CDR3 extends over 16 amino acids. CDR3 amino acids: CASSQDWAFGSYEQYF. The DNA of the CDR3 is TGTGCCAGCAGCCAAGATTGGGCATTCGGGTCCTACGAGCAGTACTTC.

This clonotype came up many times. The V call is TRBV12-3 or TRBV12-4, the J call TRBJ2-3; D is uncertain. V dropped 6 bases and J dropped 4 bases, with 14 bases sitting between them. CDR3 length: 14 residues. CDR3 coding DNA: TGTGCCAGCAGCCTAACGGTTTCGGCAGATACGCAGTATTTT. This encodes CASSLTVSADTQYF.

The CDR3 loop is CASSQTTGGWEQYF. CDR3 DNA: TGTGCCAGCAGCCAAACGACCGGGGGGTGGGAGCAGTACTTC. The rearrangement links TRBV2 to TRBJ2-7, with 7 bases matching TRBD2. Germline loops: CDR1 SNHLY, CDR2 FYNNEI. V lost 6 bases and J lost 7; bases outside the gene matches: 12. The CDR3 is 14 amino acids.

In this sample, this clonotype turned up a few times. CDR3 sequence reads: CASSSSGTEAFF. CDR3 DNA sequence: TGTGCCAGCAGTTCCTCCGGCACTGAAGCTTTCTTT. This rearrangement joins TRBV2 to TRBJ1-1; the D is unclear. In germline, CDR1 is SNHLY, CDR2 FYNNEI. This CDR3 is built from 12 residues. V was pared by 5 bases and J by 4 bases, with 8 bases between.

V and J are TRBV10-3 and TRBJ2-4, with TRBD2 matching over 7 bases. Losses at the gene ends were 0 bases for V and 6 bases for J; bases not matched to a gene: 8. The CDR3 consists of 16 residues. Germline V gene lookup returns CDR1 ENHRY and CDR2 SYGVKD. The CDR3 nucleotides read TGTGCCATCAGTGAGTCGACGGGGGGACTCGGAAACATTCAGTACTTC. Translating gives CAISESTGGLGNIQYF.

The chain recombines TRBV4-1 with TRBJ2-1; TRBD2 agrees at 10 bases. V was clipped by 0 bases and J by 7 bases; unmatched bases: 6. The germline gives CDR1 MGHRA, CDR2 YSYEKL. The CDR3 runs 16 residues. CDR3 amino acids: CASSQDSSGGVNEQFF. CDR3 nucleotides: TGCGCCAGCAGCCAAGATTCAAGCGGGGGGGTTAATGAGCAGTTCTTC.

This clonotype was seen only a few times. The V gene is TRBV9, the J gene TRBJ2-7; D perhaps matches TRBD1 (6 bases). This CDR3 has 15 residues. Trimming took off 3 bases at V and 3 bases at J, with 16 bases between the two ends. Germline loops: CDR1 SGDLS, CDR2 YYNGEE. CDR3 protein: CASSGGTTGDYEQYF. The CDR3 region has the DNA TGTGCCAGCAGCGGTGGGACGACAGGCGACTACGAGCAGTACTTC.

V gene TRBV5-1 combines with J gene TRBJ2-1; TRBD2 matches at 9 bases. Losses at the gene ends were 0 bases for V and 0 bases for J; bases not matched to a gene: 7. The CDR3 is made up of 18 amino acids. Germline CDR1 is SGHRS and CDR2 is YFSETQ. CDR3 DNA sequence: TGCGCCAGCAGCTTGGACGGATCGCGGGGGGGCTCCTACAATGAGCAGTTCTTC. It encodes CASSLDGSRGGSYNEQFF.

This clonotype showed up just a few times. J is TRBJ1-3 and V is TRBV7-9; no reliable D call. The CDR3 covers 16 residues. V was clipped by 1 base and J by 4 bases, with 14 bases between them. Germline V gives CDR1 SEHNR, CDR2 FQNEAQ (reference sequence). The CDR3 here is CASSLEPGIKGNTIYF. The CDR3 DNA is TGTGCCAGCAGCTTAGAGCCAGGAATAAAAGGAAACACCATATATTTT.

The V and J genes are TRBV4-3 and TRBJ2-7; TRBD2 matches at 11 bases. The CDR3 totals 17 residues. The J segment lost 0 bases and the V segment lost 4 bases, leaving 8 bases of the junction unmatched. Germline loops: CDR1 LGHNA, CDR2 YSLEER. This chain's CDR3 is CASSLGLAEGVSYEQYF. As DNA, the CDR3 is TGCGCCAGCAGCCTGGGACTAGCGGAGGGCGTCTCCTACGAGCAGTACTTC.

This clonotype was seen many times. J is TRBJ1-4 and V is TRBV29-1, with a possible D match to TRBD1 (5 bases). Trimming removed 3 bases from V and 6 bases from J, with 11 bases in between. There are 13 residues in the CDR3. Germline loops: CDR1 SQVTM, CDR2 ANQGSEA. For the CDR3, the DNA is TGCAGCGTTGACGGGGGTTGGGATGAAAAACTGTTTTTT. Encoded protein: CSVDGGWDEKLFF.